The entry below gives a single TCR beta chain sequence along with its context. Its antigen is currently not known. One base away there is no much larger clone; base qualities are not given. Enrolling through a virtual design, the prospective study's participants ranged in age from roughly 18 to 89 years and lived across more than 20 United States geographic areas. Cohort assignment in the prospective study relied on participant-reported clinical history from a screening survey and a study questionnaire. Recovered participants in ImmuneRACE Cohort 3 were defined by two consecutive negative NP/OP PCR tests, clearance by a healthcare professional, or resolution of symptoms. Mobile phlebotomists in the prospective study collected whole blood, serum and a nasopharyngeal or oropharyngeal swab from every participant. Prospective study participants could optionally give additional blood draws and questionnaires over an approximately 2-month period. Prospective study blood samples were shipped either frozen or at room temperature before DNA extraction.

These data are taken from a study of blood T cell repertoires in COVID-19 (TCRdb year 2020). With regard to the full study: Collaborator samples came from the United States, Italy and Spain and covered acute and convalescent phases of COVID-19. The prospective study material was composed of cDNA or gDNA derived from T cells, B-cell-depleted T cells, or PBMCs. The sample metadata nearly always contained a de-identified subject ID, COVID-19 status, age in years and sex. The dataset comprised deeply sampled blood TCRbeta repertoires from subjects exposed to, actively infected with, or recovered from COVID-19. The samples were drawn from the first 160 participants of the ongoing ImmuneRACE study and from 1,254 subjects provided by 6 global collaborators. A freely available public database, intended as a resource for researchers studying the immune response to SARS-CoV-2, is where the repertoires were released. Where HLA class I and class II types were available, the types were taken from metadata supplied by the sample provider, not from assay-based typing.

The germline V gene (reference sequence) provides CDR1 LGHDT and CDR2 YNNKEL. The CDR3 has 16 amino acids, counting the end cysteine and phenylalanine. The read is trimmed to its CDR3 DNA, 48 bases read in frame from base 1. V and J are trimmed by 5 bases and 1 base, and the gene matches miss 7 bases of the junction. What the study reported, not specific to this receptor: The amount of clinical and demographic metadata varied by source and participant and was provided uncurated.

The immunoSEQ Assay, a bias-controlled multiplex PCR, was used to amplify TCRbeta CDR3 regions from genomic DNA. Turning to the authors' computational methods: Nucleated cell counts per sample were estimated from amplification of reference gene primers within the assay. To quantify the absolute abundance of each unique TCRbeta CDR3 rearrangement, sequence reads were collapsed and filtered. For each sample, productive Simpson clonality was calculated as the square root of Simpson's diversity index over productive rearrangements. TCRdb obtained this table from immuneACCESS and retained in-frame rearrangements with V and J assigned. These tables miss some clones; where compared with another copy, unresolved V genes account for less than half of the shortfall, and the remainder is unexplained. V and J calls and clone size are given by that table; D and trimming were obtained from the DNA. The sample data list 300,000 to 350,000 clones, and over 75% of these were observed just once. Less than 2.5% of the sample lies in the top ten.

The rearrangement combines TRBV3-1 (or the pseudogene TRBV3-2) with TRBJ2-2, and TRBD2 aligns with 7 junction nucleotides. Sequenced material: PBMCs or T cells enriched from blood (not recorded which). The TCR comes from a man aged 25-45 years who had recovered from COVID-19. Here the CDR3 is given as CASSIAGRGNTGELFF. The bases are TGTGCCAGCAGCATTGCGGGGAGGGGGAACACCGGGGAGCTGTTTTTT.